Listed here is a single TCR beta chain. The data originate from a study of blood T cell repertoires in COVID-19. Original methodology: Reference gene primer amplification in the assay estimated nucleated cell counts. The table came from immunoSEQ multiplex PCR; TCRdb's copy has only in-frame clones and leaves some out. V, J and clone size are taken as reported in that table, and D and trimming were inferred from the DNA itself. Among 60,000 to 85,000 clones listed, 89% were seen once. V was shortened by 4 bases and J by 0 bases, with 17 bases between the two germline ends. This CDR3 contains 17 residues. CDR1 and CDR2 (germline): SGHRS, YFSETQ.

Sequenced sample: peripheral blood. V is TRBV5-1 and J is TRBJ2-1; perhaps TRBD2 as D (6 bases). This TCR was sampled from a woman between 45 and 60 years old with active COVID-19. This chain's CDR3 is CASSTRVAVSSYNEQFF. CDR3 coding DNA: TGCGCCAGCAGCACGAGAGTAGCGGTTAGCTCCTACAATGAGCAGTTCTTC.